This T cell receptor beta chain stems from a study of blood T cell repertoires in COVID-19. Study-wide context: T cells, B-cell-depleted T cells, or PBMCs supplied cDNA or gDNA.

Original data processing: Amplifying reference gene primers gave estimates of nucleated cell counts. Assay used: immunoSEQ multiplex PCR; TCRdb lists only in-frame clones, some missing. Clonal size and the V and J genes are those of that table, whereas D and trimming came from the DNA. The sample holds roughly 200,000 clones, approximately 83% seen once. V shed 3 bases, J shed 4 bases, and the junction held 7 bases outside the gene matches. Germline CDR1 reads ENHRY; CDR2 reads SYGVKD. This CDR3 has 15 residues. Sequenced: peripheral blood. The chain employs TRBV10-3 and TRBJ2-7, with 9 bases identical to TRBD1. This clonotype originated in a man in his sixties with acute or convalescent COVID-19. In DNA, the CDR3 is TGTGCCATCAGTGAAAAGGAGACAGGGGGGTACGAGCAGTACTTC. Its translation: CAISEKETGGYEQYF.